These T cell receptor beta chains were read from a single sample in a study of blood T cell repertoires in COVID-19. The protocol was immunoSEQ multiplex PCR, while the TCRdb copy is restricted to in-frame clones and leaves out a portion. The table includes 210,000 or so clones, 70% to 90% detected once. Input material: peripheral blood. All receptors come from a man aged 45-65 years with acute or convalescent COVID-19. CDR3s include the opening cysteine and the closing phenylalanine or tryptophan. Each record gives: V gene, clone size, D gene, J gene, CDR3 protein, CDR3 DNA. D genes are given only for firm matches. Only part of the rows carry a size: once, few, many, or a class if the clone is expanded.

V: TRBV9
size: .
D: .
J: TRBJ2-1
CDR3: CASGPRENEQFF
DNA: TGTGCCAGCGGGCCGAGGGAAAATGAGCAGTTCTTC

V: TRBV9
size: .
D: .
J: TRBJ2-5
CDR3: CASSVGSRLETQYF
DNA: TGTGCCAGCAGCGTAGGAAGCCGACTGGAGACCCAGTACTTC

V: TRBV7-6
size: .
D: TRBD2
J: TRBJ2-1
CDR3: CASSLTSGGYNEQFF
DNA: TGTGCCAGCAGCTTGACTAGCGGGGGCTACAATGAGCAGTTCTTC

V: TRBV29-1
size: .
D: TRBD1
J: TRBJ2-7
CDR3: CSVLGQGIGEQYF
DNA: TGCAGCGTTCTGGGACAGGGGATCGGCGAGCAGTACTTC

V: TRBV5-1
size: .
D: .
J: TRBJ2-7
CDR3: CASSLTGSSYEQYF
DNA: TGCGCCAGCAGCTTAACAGGGAGCTCCTACGAGCAGTACTTC

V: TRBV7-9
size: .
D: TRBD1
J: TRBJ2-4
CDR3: CASSADRVGAKNIQYF
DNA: TGTGCCAGCAGCGCGGACAGGGTCGGAGCCAAAAACATTCAGTACTTC

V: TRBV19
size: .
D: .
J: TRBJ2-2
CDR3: CASSISANTGELFF
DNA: TGTGCCAGTAGTATCAGCGCGAACACCGGGGAGCTGTTTTTT

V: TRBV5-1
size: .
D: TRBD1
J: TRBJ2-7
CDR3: CASSLPGGGSYEQYF
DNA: TGCGCCAGCAGCCTCCCAGGGGGCGGTTCCTACGAGCAGTACTTC

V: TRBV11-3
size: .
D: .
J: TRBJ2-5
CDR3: CASSFTGQETQYF
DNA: TGTGCCAGCAGCTTCACAGGGCAAGAGACCCAGTACTTC

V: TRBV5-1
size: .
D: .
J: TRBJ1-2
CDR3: CASSFNDYGYTF
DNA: TGCGCCAGCAGCTTTAATGACTATGGCTACACCTTC

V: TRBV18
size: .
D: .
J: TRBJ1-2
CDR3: CASSPGDSNYGYTF
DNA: TGTGCCAGCTCACCTGGAGACAGCAACTATGGCTACACCTTC

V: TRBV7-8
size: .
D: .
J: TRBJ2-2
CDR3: CASSLARVLNTGELFF
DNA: TGTGCCAGCAGCTTAGCGCGGGTCCTGAACACCGGGGAGCTGTTTTTT

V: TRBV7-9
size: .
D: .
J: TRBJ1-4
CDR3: CASSQFGGAEKLFF
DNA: TGTGCCAGCAGCCAATTCGGGGGGGCCGAAAAACTGTTTTTT

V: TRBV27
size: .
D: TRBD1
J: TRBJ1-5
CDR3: CATSTGTGGLQPQHF
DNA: TGTGCCACCTCGACCGGGACAGGGGGTTTACAGCCCCAGCATTTT

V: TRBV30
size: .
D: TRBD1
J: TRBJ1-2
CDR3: CASGTGAPVGYTF
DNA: TGTGCCTCCGGGACAGGGGCGCCTGTTGGCTACACCTTC

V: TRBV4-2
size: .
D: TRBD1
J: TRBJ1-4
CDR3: CASSQSGTGDEKLFF
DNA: TGTGCCAGCAGCCAATCCGGGACAGGGGATGAAAAACTGTTTTTT

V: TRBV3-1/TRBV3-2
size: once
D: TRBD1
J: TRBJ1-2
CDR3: CASSQAGQGAIRGYTF
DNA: TGTGCCAGCAGCCAGGCTGGGCAGGGGGCGATTCGGGGCTACACCTTC

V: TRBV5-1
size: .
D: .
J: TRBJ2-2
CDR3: CASSPGVGELFF
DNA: TGCGCCAGCAGTCCCGGGGTGGGGGAGCTGTTTTTT

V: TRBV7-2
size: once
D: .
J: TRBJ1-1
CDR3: CASSPRVNTEAFF
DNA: TGTGCCAGCAGCCCGCGGGTGAACACTGAAGCTTTCTTT

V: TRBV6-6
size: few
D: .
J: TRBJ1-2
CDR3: CASSYHGSGGYTF
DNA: TGTGCCAGCAGTTACCATGGGAGTGGCGGCTACACCTTC

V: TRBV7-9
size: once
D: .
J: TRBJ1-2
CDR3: CASSHGQDYGYTF
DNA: TGTGCCAGCAGCCATGGACAAGACTATGGCTACACCTTC

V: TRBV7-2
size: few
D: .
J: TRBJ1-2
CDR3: CASSLGVGANYGYTF
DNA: TGTGCCAGCAGCTTAGGGGTCGGGGCTAACTATGGCTACACCTTC

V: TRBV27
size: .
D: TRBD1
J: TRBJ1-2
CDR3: CASSLRAPGQGFNYGYTF
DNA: TGTGCCAGCAGTTTGCGAGCTCCGGGACAGGGGTTCAACTATGGCTACACCTTC

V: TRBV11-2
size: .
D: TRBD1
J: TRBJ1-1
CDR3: CASLSDRGTEAFF
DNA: TGTGCCAGCTTATCAGACAGGGGCACTGAAGCTTTCTTT

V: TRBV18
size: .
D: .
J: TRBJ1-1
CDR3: CASSGGRHTEAFF
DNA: TGTGCCAGCTCGGGGGGGCGCCACACTGAAGCTTTCTTT

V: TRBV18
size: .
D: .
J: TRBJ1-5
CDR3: CASSQEDSNQPQHF
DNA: TGTGCCAGCTCCCAAGAGGATAGCAATCAGCCCCAGCATTTT

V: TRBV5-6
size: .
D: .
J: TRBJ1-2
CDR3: CASSTTNYGYTF
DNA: TGTGCCAGCAGCACTACAAACTATGGCTACACCTTC

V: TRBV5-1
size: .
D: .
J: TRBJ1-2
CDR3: CASSLYREDGYTF
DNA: TGCGCCAGCAGCTTGTATAGGGAGGATGGCTACACCTTC

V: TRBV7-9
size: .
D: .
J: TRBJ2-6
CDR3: CASSLLGANVLTF
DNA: TGTGCCAGCAGCTTACTGGGGGCCAACGTCCTGACTTTC

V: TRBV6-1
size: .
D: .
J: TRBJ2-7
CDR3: CASRPDTDYEQYF
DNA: TGTGCCAGCAGACCGGACACCGACTACGAGCAGTACTTC

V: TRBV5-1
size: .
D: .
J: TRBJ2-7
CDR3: CASSGPGTSYEQYF
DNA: TGCGCCAGCAGCGGTCCCGGGACAAGCTACGAGCAGTACTTC

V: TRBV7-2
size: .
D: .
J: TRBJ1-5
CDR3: CASSLARGYSQPQHF
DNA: TGTGCCAGCAGCTTAGCAAGGGGCTACTCTCAGCCCCAGCATTTT

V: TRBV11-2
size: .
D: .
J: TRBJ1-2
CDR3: CASSLRGNMVDDYGYTF
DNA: TGTGCCAGCAGCTTACGGGGAAACATGGTGGATGACTATGGCTACACCTTC

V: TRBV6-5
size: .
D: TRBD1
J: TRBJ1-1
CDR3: CASSKGQGETEAFF
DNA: TGTGCCAGCAGTAAGGGACAGGGAGAAACTGAAGCTTTCTTT

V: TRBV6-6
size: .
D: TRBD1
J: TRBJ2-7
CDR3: CASRTGTGGSGEQYF
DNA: TGTGCCAGCAGGACCGGGACAGGGGGGTCCGGGGAGCAGTACTTC

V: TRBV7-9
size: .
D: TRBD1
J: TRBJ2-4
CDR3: CASSLALGTGRNIQYF
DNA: TGTGCCAGCAGCTTAGCGCTAGGGACAGGGAGGAACATTCAGTACTTC

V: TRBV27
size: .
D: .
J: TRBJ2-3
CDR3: CASSSPRDIRSTDTQYF
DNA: TGTGCCAGCAGTTCGCCACGGGACATTCGCAGCACAGATACGCAGTATTTT

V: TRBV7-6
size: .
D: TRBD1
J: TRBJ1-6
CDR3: CASSRDRPSSYNSPLHF
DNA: TGTGCCAGCAGCCGGGACAGGCCGAGCTCCTATAATTCACCCCTCCACTTT

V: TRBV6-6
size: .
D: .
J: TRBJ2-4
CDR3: CASGQGNIQYF
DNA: TGTGCCAGCGGGCAGGGGAACATTCAGTACTTC

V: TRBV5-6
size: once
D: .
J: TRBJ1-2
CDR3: CASSFGLSGYTF
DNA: TGTGCCAGCAGCTTCGGTCTTTCCGGCTACACCTTC

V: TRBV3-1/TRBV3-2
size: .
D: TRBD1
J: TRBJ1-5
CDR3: CASSQGQQPQHF
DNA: TGTGCCAGCAGCCAGGGACAGCAGCCCCAGCATTTT

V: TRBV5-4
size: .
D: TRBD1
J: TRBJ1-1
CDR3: CASSLGGTGATEAFF
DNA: TGTGCCAGCAGCTTGGGGGGGACAGGGGCCACTGAAGCTTTCTTT

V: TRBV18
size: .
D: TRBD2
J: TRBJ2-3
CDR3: CASSPVPPSGGTDTQYF
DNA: TGTGCCAGCTCGCCAGTTCCTCCTAGCGGGGGCACAGATACGCAGTATTTT

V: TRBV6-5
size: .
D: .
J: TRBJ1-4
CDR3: CASSPNRSRREKLFF
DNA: TGTGCCAGCAGCCCAAACCGGAGCCGAAGGGAAAAACTGTTTTTT

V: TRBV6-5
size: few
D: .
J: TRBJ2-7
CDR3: CASVQEQGDEQYF
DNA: TGTGCCAGCGTGCAAGAACAGGGCGACGAGCAGTACTTC

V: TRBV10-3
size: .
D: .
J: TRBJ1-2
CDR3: CAISEKDSNYGYTF
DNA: TGTGCCATCAGTGAGAAGGACAGTAACTATGGCTACACCTTC

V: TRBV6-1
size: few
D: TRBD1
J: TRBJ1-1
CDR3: CASSEAGTGYTEAFF
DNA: TGTGCCAGCAGTGAAGCTGGGACAGGCTACACTGAAGCTTTCTTT

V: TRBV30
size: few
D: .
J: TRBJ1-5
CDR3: CAWSGGSNQPQHF
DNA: TGTGCCTGGAGCGGGGGAAGCAATCAGCCCCAGCATTTT

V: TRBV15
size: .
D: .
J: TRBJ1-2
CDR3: CATSRLSQGEDYGYTF
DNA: TGTGCCACCAGCAGATTAAGTCAGGGTGAGGACTATGGCTACACCTTC

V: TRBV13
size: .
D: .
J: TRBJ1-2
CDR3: CASSFRRERSGYTF
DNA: TGTGCCAGCAGCTTCAGGCGGGAAAGGAGTGGCTACACCTTC

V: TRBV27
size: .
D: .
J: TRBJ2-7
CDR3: CASSLQGLAVGYEQYF
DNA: TGTGCCAGCAGTCTCCAGGGTCTGGCGGTGGGGTACGAGCAGTACTTC

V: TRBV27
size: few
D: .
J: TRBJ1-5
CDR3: CASSSPSPYQPQHF
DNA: TGTGCCAGCAGTTCTCCGAGTCCCTATCAGCCCCAGCATTTT

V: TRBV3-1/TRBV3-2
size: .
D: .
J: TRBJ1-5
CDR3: CASSHTGYNQPQHF
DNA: TGTGCCAGCAGCCATACAGGGTACAATCAGCCCCAGCATTTT

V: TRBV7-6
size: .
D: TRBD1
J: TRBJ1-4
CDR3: CASSSPGQGNEKLFF
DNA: TGTGCCAGCAGCTCCCCGGGACAGGGGAATGAAAAACTGTTTTTT

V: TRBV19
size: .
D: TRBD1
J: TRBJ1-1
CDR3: CASSIGQGAITEAFF
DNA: TGTGCCAGTAGTATCGGACAGGGGGCGATTACTGAAGCTTTCTTT

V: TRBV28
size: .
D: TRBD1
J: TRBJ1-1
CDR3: CASSLGFRSRGTVGTEAFF
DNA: TGTGCCAGCAGTTTAGGCTTCCGGAGTCGGGGGACAGTGGGCACTGAAGCTTTCTTT

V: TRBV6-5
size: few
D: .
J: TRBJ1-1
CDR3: CASSKQGPGEAFF
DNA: TGTGCCAGCAGTAAACAGGGTCCGGGTGAAGCTTTCTTT

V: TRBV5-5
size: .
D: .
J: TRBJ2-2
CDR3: CASSFRGVGQGNTGELFF
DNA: TGTGCCAGCAGCTTTCGTGGTGTCGGTCAGGGGAACACCGGGGAGCTGTTTTTT

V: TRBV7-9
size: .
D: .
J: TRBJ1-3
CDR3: CASSLAGAAGNTIYF
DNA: TGTGCCAGCAGCTTAGCAGGGGCGGCTGGAAACACCATATATTTT

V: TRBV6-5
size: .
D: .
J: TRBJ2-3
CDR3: CASGRGPSTDTQYF
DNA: TGTGCCAGCGGGCGGGGGCCGAGCACAGATACGCAGTATTTT